The TCR beta chain described here comes from a study of blood T cell repertoires in COVID-19. This clone has more than one count but fewer than ten. Germline V gene sequence: CDR1 SGDLS, CDR2 YYNGEE. The V and J ends lost 3 bases and 7 bases respectively, with 11 bases between them. The CDR3 covers 13 residues. Generated by immunoSEQ multiplex PCR, the TCRdb table keeps only in-frame clones and is missing some. Altogether about 240,000 clones are present, roughly four fifths being singletons, with the ten largest covering 7.5% to 9.5%. The chain recombines TRBV9 with TRBJ2-1; D is possibly TRBD1 (6 bases). This clonotype originated in a woman aged 80 or over with COVID-19, enrolled during active disease. The sequenced sample was peripheral blood. The CDR3: CASSARQGNEQFF. The CDR3 nucleotides read TGTGCCAGCAGCGCACGGCAGGGGAATGAGCAGTTCTTC.